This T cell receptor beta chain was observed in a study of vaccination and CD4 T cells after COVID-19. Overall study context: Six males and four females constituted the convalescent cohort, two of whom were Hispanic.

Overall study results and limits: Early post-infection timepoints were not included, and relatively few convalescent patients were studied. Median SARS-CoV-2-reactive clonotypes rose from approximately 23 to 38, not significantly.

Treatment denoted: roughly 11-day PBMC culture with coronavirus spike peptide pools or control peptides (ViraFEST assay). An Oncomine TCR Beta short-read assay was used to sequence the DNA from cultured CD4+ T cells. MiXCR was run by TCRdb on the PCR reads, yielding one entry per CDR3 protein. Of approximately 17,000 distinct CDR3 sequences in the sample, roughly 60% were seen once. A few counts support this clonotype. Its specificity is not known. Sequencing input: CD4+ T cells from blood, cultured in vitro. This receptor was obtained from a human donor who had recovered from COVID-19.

The CDR3 protein is CATSELSQGGRETQYF. The CDR3 DNA is TGTGCCACCAGTGAACTCTCCCAGGGGGGGCGGGAGACCCAGTACTTC. The chain couples TRBV24-1 to TRBJ2-5; D may match TRBD1 or TRBD2 (7 bases each). The CDR3 runs to 16 residues. V lost 4 bases and J lost 5, with 19 bases in between. Germline V gives CDR1 KGHDR, CDR2 SFDVKD.